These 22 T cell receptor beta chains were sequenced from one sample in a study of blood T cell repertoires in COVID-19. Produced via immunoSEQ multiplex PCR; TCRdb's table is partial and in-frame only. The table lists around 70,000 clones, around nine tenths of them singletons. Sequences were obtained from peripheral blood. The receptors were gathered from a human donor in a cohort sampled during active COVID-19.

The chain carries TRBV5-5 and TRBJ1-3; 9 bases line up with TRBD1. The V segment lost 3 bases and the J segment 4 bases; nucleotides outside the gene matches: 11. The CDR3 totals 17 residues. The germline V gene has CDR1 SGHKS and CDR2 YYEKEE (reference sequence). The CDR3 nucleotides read TGTGCCAGCAGCTCAGGTCCACAGGGGGCGAGGGGAAACACCATATATTTT. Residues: CASSSGPQGARGNTIYF.

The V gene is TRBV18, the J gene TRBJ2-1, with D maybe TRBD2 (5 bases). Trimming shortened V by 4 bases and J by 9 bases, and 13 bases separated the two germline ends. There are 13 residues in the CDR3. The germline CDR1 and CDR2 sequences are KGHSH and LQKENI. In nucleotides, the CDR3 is TGTGCCAGCTCACTTAACCGCGAGGGTGAGCAGTTCTTC. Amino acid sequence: CASSLNREGEQFF.

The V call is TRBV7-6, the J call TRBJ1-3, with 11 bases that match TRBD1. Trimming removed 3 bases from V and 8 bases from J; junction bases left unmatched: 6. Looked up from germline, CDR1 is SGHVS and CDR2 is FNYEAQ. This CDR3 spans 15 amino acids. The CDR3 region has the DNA TGTGCCAGCAGCTTCCTTGGACAGGGGGCGGACACCATATATTTT. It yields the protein CASSFLGQGADTIYF.

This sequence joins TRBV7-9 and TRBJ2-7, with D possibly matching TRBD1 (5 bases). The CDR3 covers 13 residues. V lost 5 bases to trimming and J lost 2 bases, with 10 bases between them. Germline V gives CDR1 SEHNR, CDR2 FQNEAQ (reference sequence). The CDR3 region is CASSTGPTYEQYF. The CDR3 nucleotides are TGTGCCAGCAGCACAGGACCCACCTACGAGCAGTACTTC.

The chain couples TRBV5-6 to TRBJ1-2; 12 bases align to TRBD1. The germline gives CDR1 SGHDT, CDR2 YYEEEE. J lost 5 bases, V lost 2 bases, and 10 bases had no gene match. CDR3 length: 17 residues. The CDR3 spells CASSFGGTGGAGYGYTF. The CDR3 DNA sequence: TGTGCCAGCAGCTTCGGCGGGACAGGGGGCGCAGGATATGGCTACACCTTC.

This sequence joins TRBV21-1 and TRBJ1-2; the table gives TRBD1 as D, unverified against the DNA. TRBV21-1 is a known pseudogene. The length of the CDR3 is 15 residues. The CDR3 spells CASSERTSAFYGYTF. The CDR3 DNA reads TGTGCCAGCAGCGAACGGACATCAGCCTTCTATGGCTACACCTTC.

The CDR3: CASRTASSYEQYF. The CDR3 DNA reads TGTGCCAGCAGGACAGCGAGCTCCTACGAGCAGTACTTC. The rearrangement uses TRBV27 and TRBJ2-7; a weak D match, TRBD1 (5 bases). Trimming cost V 6 bases and J 0 bases, with 9 bases left between them. The CDR3 is 13 residues long. Looked up from germline, CDR1 is MNHEY and CDR2 is SMNVEV (reference sequence).

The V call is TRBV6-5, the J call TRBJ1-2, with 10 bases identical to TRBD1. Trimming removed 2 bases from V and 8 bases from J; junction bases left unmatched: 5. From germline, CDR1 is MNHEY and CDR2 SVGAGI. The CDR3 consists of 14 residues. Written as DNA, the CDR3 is TGTGCCAGCAGTTACGGGACAGGGGAATACGGCTACACCTTC. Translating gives CASSYGTGEYGYTF.

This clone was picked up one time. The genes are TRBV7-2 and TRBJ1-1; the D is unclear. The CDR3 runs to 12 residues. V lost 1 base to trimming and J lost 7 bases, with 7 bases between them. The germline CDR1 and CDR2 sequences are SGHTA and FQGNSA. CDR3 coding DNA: TGTGCCAGCAGCTTAGTTCGGGGTGAAGCTTTCTTT. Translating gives CASSLVRGEAFF.

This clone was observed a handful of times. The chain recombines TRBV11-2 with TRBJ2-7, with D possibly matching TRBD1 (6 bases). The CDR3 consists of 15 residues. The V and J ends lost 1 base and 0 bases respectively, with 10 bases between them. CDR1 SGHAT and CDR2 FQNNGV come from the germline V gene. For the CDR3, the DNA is TGTGCCAGCAGCTTAGGGGACACCTTCTCCTACGAGCAGTACTTC. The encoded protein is CASSLGDTFSYEQYF.

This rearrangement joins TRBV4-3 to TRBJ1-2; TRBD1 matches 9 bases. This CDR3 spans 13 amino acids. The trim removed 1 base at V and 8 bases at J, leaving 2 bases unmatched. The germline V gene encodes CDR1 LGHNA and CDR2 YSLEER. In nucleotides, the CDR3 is TGCGCCAGCAGCCAAGCGGACAGGGGAGGCTACACCTTC. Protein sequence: CASSQADRGGYTF.

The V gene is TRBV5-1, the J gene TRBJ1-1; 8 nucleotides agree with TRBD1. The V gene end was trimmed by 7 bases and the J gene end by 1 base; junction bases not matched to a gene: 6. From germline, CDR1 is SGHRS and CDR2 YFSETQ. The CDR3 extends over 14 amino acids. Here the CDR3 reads CASRETGENTEAFF. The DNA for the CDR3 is TGCGCCAGCCGAGAGACAGGGGAGAACACTGAAGCTTTCTTT.

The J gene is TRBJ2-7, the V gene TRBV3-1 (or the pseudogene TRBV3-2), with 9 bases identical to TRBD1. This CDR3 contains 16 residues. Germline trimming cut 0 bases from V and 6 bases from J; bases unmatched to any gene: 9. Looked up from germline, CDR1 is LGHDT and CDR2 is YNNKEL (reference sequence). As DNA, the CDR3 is TGTGCCAGCAGCCAAGAAGGGACAGGGAGGGGAGTCGAGCAGTACTTC. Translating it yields CASSQEGTGRGVEQYF.

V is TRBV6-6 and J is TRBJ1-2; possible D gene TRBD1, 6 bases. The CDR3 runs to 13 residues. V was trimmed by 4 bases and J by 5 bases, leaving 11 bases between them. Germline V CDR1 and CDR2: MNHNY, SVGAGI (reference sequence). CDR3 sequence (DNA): TGTGCCAGCAGTTCCAACACAGGGTATGGCTACACCTTC. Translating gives CASSSNTGYGYTF.

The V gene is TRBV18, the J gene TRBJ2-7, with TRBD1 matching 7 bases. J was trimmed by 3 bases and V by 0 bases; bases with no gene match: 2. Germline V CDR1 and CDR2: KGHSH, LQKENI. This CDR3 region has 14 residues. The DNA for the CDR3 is TGTGCCAGCTCACCACCGGGGACAGACTACGAGCAGTACTTC. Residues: CASSPPGTDYEQYF.

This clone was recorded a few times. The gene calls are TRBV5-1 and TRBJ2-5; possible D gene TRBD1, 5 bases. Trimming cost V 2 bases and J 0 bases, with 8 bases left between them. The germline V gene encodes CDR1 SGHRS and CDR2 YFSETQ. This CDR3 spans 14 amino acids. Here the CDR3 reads CASSFAGYQETQYF. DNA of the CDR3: TGCGCCAGCAGCTTTGCAGGGTACCAAGAGACCCAGTACTTC. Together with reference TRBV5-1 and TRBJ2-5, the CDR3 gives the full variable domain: KAGVTQTPRYLIKTRGQQVTLSCSPISGHRSVSWYQQTPGQGLQFLFEYFSETQRNKGNFPGRFSGRQFSNSRSEMNVSTLELGDSALYLCASSFAGYQETQYFGPGTRLLVL.

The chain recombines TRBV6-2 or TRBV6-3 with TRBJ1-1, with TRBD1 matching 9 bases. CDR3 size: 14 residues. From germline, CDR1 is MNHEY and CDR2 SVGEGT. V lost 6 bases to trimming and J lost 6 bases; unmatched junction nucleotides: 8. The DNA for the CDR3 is TGTGCCAGCAGCACCGGGACAGGGTTCTCTGAAGCTTTCTTT. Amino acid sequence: CASSTGTGFSEAFF.

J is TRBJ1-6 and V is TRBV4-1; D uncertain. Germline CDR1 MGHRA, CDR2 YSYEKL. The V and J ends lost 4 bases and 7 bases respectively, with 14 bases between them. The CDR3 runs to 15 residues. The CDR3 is CASSRADGGNSPLHF. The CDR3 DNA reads TGCGCCAGCAGCCGGGCGGACGGCGGGAATTCACCCCTCCACTTT.

The CDR3 protein is CASSLGRGRHYEQYF. The CDR3 DNA is TGTGCCAGCAGCTTGGGGCGGGGTCGTCACTACGAGCAGTACTTC. The chain employs TRBV5-4 and TRBJ2-7; maybe TRBD2 (6 bases). The CDR3 has 15 amino acids. Trimming left V 0 bases short and J 3 bases short, with 13 bases between. Germline V gives CDR1 SGHNT, CDR2 YYREEE (reference sequence). Full variable domain (rest looked up from reference TRBV5-4 and TRBJ2-7): ETGVTQSPTHLIKTRGQQVTLRCSSQSGHNTVSWYQQALGQGPQFIFQYYREEENGRGNFPPRFSGLQFPNYSSELNVNALELDDSALYLCASSLGRGRHYEQYFGPGTRLTVT.

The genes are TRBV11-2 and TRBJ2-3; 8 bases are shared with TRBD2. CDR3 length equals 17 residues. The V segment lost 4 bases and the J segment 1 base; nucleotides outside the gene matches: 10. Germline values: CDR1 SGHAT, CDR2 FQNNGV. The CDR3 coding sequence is TGTGCCAGCAGCTCTCGGTGGCGGGGGGCTGGCACAGATACGCAGTATTTT. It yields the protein CASSSRWRGAGTDTQYF.

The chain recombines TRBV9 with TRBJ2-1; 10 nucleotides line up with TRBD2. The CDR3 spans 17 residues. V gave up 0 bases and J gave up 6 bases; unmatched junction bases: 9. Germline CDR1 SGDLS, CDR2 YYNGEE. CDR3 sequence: CASSVATWSGGANEQFF. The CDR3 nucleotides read TGTGCCAGCAGCGTAGCTACGTGGAGCGGGGGGGCCAATGAGCAGTTCTTC.

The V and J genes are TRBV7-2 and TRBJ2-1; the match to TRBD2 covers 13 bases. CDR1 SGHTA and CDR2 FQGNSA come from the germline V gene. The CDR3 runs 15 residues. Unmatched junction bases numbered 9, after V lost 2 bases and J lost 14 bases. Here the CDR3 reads CASSLSGLAGLDKFF. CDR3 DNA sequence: TGTGCCAGCAGCTTATCGGGACTAGCGGGGTTGGATAAGTTCTTC. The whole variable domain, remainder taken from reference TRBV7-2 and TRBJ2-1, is GAGVSQSPSNKVTEKGKDVELRCDPISGHTALYWYRQSLGQGLEFLIYFQGNSAPDKSGLPSDRFSAERTGGSVSTLTIQRTQQEDSAVYLCASSLSGLAGLDKFFGPGTRLTVL.